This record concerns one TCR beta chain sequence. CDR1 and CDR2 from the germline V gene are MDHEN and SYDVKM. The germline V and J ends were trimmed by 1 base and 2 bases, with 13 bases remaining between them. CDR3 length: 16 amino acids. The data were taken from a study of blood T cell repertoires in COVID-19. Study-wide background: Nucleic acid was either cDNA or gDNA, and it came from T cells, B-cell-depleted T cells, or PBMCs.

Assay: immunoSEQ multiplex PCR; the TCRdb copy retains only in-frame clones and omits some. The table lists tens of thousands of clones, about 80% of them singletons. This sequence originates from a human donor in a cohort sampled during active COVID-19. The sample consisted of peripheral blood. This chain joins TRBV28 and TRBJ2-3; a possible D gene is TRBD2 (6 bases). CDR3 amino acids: CASSLLGGYFTDTQYF. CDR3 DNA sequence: TGTGCCAGCAGTTTATTGGGGGGATACTTCACAGATACGCAGTATTTT.